The clone carrying this TCR beta chain was recorded a few times. Its antigen is not known. The Oncomine TCR Beta short-read assay generated sequence data from the DNA of cultured CD4+ T cells. Cultures of CD4+ T cells served as the source for extracting genomic DNA. TCRdb reprocessed the PCR reads with MiXCR, giving one entry per CDR3 protein. This table holds 15,000 or so distinct CDR3 sequences, under 60% found once. The data stem from a study of vaccination and CD4 T cells after COVID-19. Study-wide background: Each individual in the study obtained two doses of BNT162b2 or mRNA-1273 vaccine.

The CDR3 has 16 residues. V lost 1 base to trimming and J lost 3 bases; unmatched junction nucleotides: 5. The germline V gene encodes CDR1 LGHDT and CDR2 YNNKEL (reference sequence). Stated time point: late sampling 161 to 241 days after vaccination in a few convalescent patients. The sample's treatment: approximately 9-day PBMC culture with coronavirus spike peptide pools or control peptides (ViraFEST assay). This chain links TRBV3-1 with TRBJ1-1; TRBD1 aligns across 10 bases. This sequence originates from a human donor who had recovered from COVID-19. Material: CD4+ T cells from blood, cultured in vitro, obtained about 7 months after SARS-CoV-2 vaccination. The CDR3 loop reads CASSQARTGGDTEAFF. The CDR3 DNA reads as TGTGCCAGCAGCCAAGCCCGGACAGGGGGAGACACTGAAGCTTTCTTT.